These 11 T cell receptor beta chains were sequenced from one sample in a study of T-cell reconstitution after alpha-beta-depleted transplantation in children. Construction of the TCRbeta library involved unique molecular identifiers. TCRdb analysed the PCR reads with MiXCR anew, one entry per CDR3 protein. Among some 150,000 distinct CDR3 sequences, roughly 8.8% were seen once, and the ten largest hold roughly 20%. The sequencing here drew on PBMCs, mostly from graft donor cells, taken 180 days after TCRalphabeta/CD19-depleted stem cell transplant. The receptors here all came from a female patient aged 2 to 10 who had a stem cell transplant for congenital amegakaryocytic thrombocytopenia, so the T cells may come from the graft donor.

The table lists this clonotype with many counts. V gene TRBV27 combines with J gene TRBJ1-1, with D unresolved. The CDR3 consists of 13 residues. CDR1 MNHEY and CDR2 SMNVEV come from the germline V gene (reference sequence). Trimming stripped 1 base from V and 2 bases from J, with 5 bases between. The CDR3, as DNA: TGTGCCAGCAGTTTATGGGCCAACACTGAAGCTTTCTTT. This translates into CASSLWANTEAFF.

This clonotype was observed a few times. This chain links TRBV14 with TRBJ2-3; D unclear. The CDR3 contains 10 residues. With 9 bases removed from V and 1 base from J, the gap between germline ends came to 2 bases. The germline V gene encodes CDR1 SGHDN and CDR2 FVKESK. This CDR3 reads CARCTDTQYF. CDR3 nucleotides: TGTGCCAGATGCACAGATACGCAGTATTTT.

Ten or more counts support this clonotype. The rearrangement uses TRBV10-3 and TRBJ2-7, with 7 bases matching TRBD1. CDR3 length equals 13 residues. Germline V gene sequence: CDR1 ENHRY, CDR2 SYGVKD. The trim removed 1 base at V and 6 bases at J, leaving 3 bases unmatched. The CDR3 sequence is CAISELTGTEQYF. The DNA of the CDR3 is TGTGCCATCAGTGAGTTGACAGGGACCGAGCAGTACTTC.

This clonotype showed up many times. V and J are TRBV4-1 and TRBJ1-6; D unresolved. The CDR3 sequence is 12 residues long. CDR1 and CDR2 (germline): MGHRA, YSYEKL. Deletions cut 0 bases from V and 11 bases from J, with 5 bases between. DNA for the CDR3: TGCGCCAGCAGCCAAGATGATGCACCCCTCCACTTT. Amino acids: CASSQDDAPLHF.

This clonotype was counted between two and nine times. V gene TRBV5-1 combines with J gene TRBJ2-5, with 12 bases fitting TRBD2. There are 16 residues in the CDR3. CDR1 and CDR2 (germline): SGHRS, YFSETQ. J lost 5 bases, V lost 3 bases, and 8 bases had no gene match. CDR3 region: CASSSSSGGAEETQYF. The DNA for the CDR3 is TGCGCCAGCAGCTCCTCTAGCGGGGGGGCCGAGGAGACCCAGTACTTC.

This clonotype came up many times. This chain uses TRBV7-8 with TRBJ2-2, with no clear D. Trimming removed 3 bases from V and 3 bases from J, with 5 bases in between. The germline V gene encodes CDR1 SGHVS and CDR2 FQNEAQ. The CDR3 has 13 residues. The CDR3 DNA is TGTGCCAGCAGCTTCGGCGACACCGGGGAGCTGTTTTTT. This encodes CASSFGDTGELFF. The whole variable domain, remainder taken from reference TRBV7-8 and TRBJ2-2, is GAGVSQSPRYKVAKRGQDVALRCDPISGHVSLFWYQQALGQGPEFLTYFQNEAQLDKSGLPSDRFFAERPEGSVSTLKIQRTQQEDSAVYLCASSFGDTGELFFGEGSRLTVL.

The sample holds many counts of this clonotype. J is TRBJ2-1 and V is TRBV5-1; 8 bases align to TRBD1. The CDR3 is 14 residues long. J gave up 4 bases and V 4 bases, and 4 bases lay outside the gene matches. CDR1 is SGHRS and CDR2 is YFSETQ in the germline V gene. The DNA for the CDR3 is TGCGCCAGCAGCCCGACAGGGGCGTACAATGAGCAGTTCTTC. Translation: CASSPTGAYNEQFF. The whole variable domain, filled in from reference TRBV5-1 and TRBJ2-1, reads KAGVTQTPRYLIKTRGQQVTLSCSPISGHRSVSWYQQTPGQGLQFLFEYFSETQRNKGNFPGRFSGRQFSNSRSEMNVSTLELGDSALYLCASSPTGAYNEQFFGPGTRLTVL.

The table lists this clonotype with many counts. The chain employs TRBV5-6 and TRBJ2-2, with no clear D. CDR1 is SGHDT, CDR2 YYEEEE, per germline. This CDR3 has 11 residues. V dropped 6 bases and J dropped 5 bases, with 5 bases sitting between them. CDR3 loop: CASTATGELFF. The CDR3 region has the DNA TGTGCCAGCACCGCGACCGGGGAGCTGTTTTTT. The variable domain in full, with the rest retrieved from reference TRBV5-6 and TRBJ2-2, is DAGVTQSPTHLIKTRGQQVTLRCSPKSGHDTVSWYQQALGQGPQFIFQYYEEEERQRGNFPDRFSGHQFPNYSSELNVNALLLGDSALYLCASTATGELFFGEGSRLTVL.

In its sample, this clonotype was seen many times. The J gene is TRBJ1-2, the V gene TRBV10-3; D gene uncertain. The CDR3 runs 16 residues. Trimming took 5 bases from V and 8 from J, leaving 24 bases between them. Germline V CDR1 and CDR2: ENHRY, SYGVKD. CDR3 region: CAISYTIGSLGSGYTF. The CDR3 nucleotides are TGTGCCATCAGTTACACTATAGGATCCCTCGGGTCCGGCTACACCTTC.

This clonotype has at least ten counts. V is TRBV21-1 and J is TRBJ2-7. TRBV21-1 is tagged as a pseudogene. This CDR3 region has 12 residues. For the CDR3, the DNA is TGTGCCAGCAGCAAAGTTTCCTACGAGCAGTACTTC. Its protein product is CASSKVSYEQYF.

This chain links TRBV2 with TRBJ1-1; D perhaps matches TRBD1 (5 bases). V lost 3 bases and J lost 10, with 15 bases in between. This CDR3 spans 13 amino acids. CDR1 and CDR2 from the germline V gene are SNHLY and FYNNEI. CDR3 nucleotides: TGTGCCAGCAGTGAGCGAGGGGTGGTGGGAGCTTTCTTT. This gives the protein CASSERGVVGAFF.